These 2 T cell receptor beta chains came from one sample sequenced in a study of blood T cell repertoires in COVID-19. TCRdb's table, derived via immunoSEQ multiplex PCR, lists solely in-frame clones and lacks some. The repertoire holds roughly 56,000 clones, with approximately 86% as singletons. Sequenced input: peripheral blood. The source is an older man with acute or convalescent COVID-19.

The CDR3 protein is CASSLDSSSYNEQFF. In DNA, the CDR3 is TGTGCCAGCAGCCTTGACAGTAGCTCCTACAATGAGCAGTTCTTC. The chain couples TRBV7-3 to TRBJ2-1; tentatively, D is TRBD1 (5 bases). Trimming stripped 5 bases from V and 0 bases from J, with 11 bases between. This CDR3 is built from 15 residues. Germline V gives CDR1 SGHTA, CDR2 FQGTGA.

For the CDR3, the DNA is TGTGCCAGCAGTTATTCGGGACTCCCTACGCAGTATTTT. Translation: CASSYSGLPTQYF. The chain couples TRBV2 to TRBJ2-3, with D possibly being TRBD2 (6 bases). This CDR3 has 13 amino acids. V was pared by 5 bases and J by 8 bases, with 14 bases between. Germline V gene lookup returns CDR1 SNHLY and CDR2 FYNNEI.